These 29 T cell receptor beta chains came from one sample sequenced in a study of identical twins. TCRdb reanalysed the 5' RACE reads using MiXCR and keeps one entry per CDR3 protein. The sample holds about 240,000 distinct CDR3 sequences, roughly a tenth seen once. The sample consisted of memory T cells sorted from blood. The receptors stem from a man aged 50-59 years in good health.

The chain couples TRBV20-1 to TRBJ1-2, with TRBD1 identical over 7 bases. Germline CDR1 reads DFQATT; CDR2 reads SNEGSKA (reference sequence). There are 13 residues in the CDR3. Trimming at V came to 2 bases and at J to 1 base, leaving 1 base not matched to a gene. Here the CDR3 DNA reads TGCAGTGCTAGACACAGGGGTAACTATGGCTACACCTTC. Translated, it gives CSARHRGNYGYTF.

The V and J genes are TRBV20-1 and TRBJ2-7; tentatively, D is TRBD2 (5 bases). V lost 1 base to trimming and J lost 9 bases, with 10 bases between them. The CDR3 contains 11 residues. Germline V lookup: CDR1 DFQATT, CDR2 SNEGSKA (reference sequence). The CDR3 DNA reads TGCAGTGCTAGAGTCGGGGAATGGCAGTACTTC. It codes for CSARVGEWQYF.

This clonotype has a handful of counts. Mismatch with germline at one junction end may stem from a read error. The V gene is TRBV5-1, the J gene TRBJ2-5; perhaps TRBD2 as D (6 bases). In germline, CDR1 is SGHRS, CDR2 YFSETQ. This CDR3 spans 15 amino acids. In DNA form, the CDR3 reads TGCGCCAGCAGTTTGGATACTGGGACGGGGAGGCCCCAGTACTTC. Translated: CASSLDTGTGRPQYF.

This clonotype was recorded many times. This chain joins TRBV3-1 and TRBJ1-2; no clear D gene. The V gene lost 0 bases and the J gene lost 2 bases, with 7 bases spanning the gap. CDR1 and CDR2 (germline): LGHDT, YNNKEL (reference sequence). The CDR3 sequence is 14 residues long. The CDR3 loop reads CASSQESRNYGYTF. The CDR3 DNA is TGTGCCAGCAGCCAAGAATCAAGAAACTATGGCTACACCTTC.

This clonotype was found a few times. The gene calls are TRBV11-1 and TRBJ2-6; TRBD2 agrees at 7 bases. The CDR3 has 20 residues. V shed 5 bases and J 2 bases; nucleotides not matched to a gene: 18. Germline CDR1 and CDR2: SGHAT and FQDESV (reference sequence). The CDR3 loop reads CASSHPERDATGAGANVLTF. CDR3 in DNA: TGTGCCAGCAGCCACCCCGAGCGGGACGCAACGGGTGCTGGGGCCAACGTCCTGACTTTC.

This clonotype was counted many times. In DNA, the CDR3 is TGTGCCAGCAGTTTGGGGGGGGCAGCTTCAGCTTTCTTT. Amino acid sequence: CASSLGGAASAFF. The chain combines TRBV28 with TRBJ1-1, with D perhaps matching TRBD1 (6 bases). With 3 bases removed from V and 10 bases from J, the gap between germline ends came to 15 bases. CDR3 length equals 13 residues. Germline values: CDR1 MDHEN, CDR2 SYDVKM.

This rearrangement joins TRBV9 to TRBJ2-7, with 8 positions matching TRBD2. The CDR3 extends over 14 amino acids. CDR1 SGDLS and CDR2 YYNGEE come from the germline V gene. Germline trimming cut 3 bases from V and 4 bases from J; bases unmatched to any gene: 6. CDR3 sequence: CASSADTSGYEQYF. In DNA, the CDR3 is TGTGCCAGCAGCGCCGATACTAGCGGATACGAGCAGTACTTC.

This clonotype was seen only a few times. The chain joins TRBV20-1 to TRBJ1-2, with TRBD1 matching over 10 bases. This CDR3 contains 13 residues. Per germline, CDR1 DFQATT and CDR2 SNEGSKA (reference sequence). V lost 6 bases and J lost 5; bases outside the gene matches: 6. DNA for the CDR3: TGCAGTGCGAGGACAGGGGGGAGGTATGGCTACACCTTC. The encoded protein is CSARTGGRYGYTF.

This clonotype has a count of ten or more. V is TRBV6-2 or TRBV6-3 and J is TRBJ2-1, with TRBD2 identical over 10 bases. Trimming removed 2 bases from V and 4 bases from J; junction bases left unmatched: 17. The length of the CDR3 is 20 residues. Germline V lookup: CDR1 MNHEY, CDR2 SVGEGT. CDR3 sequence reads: CASSYPPGFLAGAGYNEQFF. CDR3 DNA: TGTGCCAGCAGTTACCCCCCCGGGTTTCTAGCGGGAGCGGGTTACAATGAGCAGTTCTTC.

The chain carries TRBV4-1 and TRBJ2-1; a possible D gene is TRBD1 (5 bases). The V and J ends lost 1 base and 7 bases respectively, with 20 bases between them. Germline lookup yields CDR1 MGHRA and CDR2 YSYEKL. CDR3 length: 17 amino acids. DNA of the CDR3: TGCGCCAGCAGCCAAGGATCGGCAGGGCCCTCCGGGAATGAGCAGTTCTTC. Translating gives CASSQGSAGPSGNEQFF.

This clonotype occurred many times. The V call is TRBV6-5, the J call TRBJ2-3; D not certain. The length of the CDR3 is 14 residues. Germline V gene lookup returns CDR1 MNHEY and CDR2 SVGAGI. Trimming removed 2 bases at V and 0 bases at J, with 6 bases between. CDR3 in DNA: TGTGCCAGCAGTTACCTTCCTAGCACAGATACGCAGTATTTT. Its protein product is CASSYLPSTDTQYF.

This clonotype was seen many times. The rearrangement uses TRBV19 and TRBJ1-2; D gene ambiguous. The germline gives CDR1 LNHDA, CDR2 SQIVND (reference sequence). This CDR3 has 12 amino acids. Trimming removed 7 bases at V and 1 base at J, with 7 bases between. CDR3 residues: CASKQFNYGYTF. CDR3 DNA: TGTGCCAGTAAGCAGTTTAACTATGGCTACACCTTC.

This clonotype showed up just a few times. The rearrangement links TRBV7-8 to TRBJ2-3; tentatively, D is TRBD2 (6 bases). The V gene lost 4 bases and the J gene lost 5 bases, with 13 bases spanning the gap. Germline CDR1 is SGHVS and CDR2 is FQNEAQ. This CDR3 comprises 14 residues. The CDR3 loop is CASSSGGRGDTQYF. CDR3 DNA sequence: TGTGCCAGCAGCTCCGGAGGGCGGGGAGATACGCAGTATTTT.

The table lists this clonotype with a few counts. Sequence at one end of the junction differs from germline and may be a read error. In DNA, the CDR3 is TGTACCAGCAGTTTACAGGGGGCGAACTCTGAAGCTTTCTTT. It encodes CTSSLQGANSEAFF. The J gene is TRBJ1-1, the V gene TRBV12-3 or TRBV12-4; 9 bases fit TRBD1. The CDR3 totals 14 residues.

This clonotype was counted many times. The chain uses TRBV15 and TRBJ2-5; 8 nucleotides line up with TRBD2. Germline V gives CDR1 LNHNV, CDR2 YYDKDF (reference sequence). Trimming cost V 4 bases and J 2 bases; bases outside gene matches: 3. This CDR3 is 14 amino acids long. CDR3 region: CATSTRGGQETQYF. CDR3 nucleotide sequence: TGTGCCACCAGCACTCGGGGGGGTCAAGAGACCCAGTACTTC.

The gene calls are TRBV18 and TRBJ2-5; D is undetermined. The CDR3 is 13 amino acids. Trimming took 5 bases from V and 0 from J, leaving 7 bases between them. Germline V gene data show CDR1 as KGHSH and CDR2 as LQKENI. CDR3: CASSGVYQETQYF. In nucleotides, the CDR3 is TGTGCCAGCTCAGGAGTGTACCAAGAGACCCAGTACTTC.

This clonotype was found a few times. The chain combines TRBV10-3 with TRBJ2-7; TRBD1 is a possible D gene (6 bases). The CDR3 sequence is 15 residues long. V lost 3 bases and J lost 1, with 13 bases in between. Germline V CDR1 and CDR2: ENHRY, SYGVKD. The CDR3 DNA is TGTGCCATCAGTGAAGACCCAACAGGGTCCTACGAGCAGTACTTC. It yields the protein CAISEDPTGSYEQYF.

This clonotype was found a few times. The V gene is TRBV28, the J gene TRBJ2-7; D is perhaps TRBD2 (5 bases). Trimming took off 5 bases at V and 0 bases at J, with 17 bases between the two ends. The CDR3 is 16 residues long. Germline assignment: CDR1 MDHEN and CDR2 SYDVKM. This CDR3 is CASSGNGVGLSYEQYF. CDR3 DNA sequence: TGTGCCAGCAGTGGGAATGGAGTAGGACTCTCCTACGAGCAGTACTTC.

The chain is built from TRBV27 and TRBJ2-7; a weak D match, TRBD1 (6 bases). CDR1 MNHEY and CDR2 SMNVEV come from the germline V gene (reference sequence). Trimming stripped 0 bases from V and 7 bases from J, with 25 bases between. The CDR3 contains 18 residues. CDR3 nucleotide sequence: TGTGCCAGCAGTTTATCATGGCCCCTCAGGGGCCACTACGGGGAGCAGTACTTC. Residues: CASSLSWPLRGHYGEQYF.

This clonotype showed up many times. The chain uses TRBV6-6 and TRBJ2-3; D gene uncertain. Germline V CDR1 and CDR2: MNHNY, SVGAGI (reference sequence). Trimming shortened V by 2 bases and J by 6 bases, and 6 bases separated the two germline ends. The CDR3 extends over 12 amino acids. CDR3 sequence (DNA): TGTGCCAGCAGTTACCATTACGATACGCAGTATTTT. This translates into CASSYHYDTQYF.

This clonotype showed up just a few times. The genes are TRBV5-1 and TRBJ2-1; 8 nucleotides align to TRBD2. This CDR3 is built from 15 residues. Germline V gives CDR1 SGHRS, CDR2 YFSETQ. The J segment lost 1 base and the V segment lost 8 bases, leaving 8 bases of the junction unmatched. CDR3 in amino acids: CASFEASGSYNEQFF. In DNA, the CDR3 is TGCGCCAGTTTTGAGGCTAGCGGGTCCTACAATGAGCAGTTCTTC.

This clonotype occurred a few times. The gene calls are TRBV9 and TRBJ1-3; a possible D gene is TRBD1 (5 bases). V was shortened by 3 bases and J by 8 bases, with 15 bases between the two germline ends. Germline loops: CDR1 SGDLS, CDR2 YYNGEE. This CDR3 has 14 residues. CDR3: CASSGGPRVDTIYF. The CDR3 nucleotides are TGTGCCAGCAGCGGAGGGCCCAGGGTTGACACCATATATTTT.

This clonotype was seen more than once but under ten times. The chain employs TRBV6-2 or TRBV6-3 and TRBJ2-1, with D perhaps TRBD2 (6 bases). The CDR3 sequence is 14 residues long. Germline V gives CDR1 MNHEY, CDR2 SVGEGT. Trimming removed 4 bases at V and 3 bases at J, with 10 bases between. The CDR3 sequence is CASSWASVYNEQFF. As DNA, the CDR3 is TGTGCCAGCAGTTGGGCTAGCGTCTACAATGAGCAGTTCTTC.

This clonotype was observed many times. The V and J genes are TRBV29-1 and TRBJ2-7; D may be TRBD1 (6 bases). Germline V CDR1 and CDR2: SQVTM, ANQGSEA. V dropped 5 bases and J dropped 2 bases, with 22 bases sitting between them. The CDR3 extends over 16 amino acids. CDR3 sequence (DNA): TGCAGCGTTTTAGACCTACTCGGGACATCCCCCTACGAGCAGTACTTC. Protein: CSVLDLLGTSPYEQYF.

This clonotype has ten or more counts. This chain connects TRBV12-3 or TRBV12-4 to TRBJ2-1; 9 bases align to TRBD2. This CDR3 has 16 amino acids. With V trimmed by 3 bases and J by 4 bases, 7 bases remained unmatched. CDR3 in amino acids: CASSFKAGGPYNEQFF. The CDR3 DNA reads TGTGCCAGCAGTTTTAAAGCGGGGGGCCCTTACAATGAGCAGTTCTTC.

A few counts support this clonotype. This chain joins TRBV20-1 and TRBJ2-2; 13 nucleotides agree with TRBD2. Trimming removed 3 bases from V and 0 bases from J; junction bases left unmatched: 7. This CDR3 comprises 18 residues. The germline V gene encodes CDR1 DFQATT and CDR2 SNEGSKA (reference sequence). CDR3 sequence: CSARRLAGGHANTGELFF. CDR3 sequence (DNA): TGCAGTGCTAGGCGACTAGCGGGAGGTCACGCGAACACCGGGGAGCTGTTTTTT.

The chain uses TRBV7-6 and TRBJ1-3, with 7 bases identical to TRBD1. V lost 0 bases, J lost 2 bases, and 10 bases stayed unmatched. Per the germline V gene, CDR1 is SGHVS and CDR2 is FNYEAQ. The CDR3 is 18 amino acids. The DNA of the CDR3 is TGTGCCAGCAGCTTAGCCCCCTTCGGCGGGACAGCTGGAAACACCATATATTTT. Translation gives CASSLAPFGGTAGNTIYF. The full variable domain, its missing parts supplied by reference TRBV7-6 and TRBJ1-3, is GAGVSQSPRYKVTKRGQDVALRCDPISGHVSLYWYRQALGQGPEFLTYFNYEAQQDKSGLPNDRFSAERPEGSISTLTIQRTEQRDSAMYRCASSLAPFGGTAGNTIYFGEGSWLTVV.

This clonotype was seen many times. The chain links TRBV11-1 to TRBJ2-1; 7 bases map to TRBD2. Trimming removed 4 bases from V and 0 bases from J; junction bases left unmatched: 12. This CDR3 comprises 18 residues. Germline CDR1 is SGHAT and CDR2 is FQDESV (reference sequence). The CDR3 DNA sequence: TGTGCCAGCAGCTCTAGACGCTCAGCGGGAAGCTCCTACAATGAGCAGTTCTTC. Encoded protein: CASSSRRSAGSSYNEQFF.

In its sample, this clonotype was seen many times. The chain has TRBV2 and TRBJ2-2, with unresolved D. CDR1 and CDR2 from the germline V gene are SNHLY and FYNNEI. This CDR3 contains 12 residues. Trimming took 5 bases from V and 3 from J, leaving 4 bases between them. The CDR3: CASSPHTGELFF. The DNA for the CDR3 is TGTGCCAGCAGTCCGCACACCGGGGAGCTGTTTTTT.